Reported below is one T cell receptor (beta chain). Its antigen is undetermined. This sample was included in a study of blood T cells in healthy people across ages. Then a second PCR, running roughly 7 to 11 cycles, was carried out with a sample-barcoded 5' primer and a J-beta primer mix. Each CDR3 protein gets one entry after TCRdb re-called the 5' RACE reads with MiXCR. The repertoire holds some 930,000 distinct CDR3 sequences, with 25% to 35% as singletons. Isolated PBMCs totaled at least 7 million in each sample. Each sample provided at least 6 micrograms of extracted total RNA. Notes on the study in general: In the absence of known donor CMV status, changes in expanded clonotypes were possibly confounded.

V was pared by 8 bases and J by 8 bases, with 18 bases between. This CDR3 has 14 amino acids. The sample also formed part of further work on T cells of mothers and their children.

Sequencing was carried out using blood. The source of this sequence is a woman aged 40 to 50 in good health. The V call is TRBV12-3 or TRBV12-4, the J call TRBJ1-4; possible D gene TRBD1, 5 bases. CDR3: CASGPRGGTEKLFF. The CDR3 DNA reads TGTGCCAGCGGCCCCCGGGGGGGTACGGAAAAACTGTTTTTT.